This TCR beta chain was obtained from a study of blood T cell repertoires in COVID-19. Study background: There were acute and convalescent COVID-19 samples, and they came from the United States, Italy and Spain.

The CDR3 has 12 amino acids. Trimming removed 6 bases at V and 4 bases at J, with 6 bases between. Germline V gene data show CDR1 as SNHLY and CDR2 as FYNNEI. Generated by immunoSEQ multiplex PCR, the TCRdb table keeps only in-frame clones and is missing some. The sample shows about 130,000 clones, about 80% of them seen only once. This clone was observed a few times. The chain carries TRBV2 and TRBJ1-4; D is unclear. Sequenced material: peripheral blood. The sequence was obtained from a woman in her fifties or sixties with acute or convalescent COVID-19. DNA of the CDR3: TGTGCCAGCAGACAGCATAATGAAAAACTGTTTTTT. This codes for CASRQHNEKLFF.